The sequence of this T cell receptor (beta chain) was determined in a study of Graves' ophthalmopathy and Graves' hyperthyroidism. Amplification of TCR beta CDR3 regions used RNA transcripts. The first-round RT-PCR employed HTBI primers together with the Qiagen OneStep RT-PCR kit. A multiplex PCR was then performed as the second round. Each CDR3 protein is one row after TCRdb ran MiXCR on the multiplex PCR reads. In the table there are some 750,000 distinct CDR3 sequences, 40% of which are singletons. This clonotype was seen a handful of times. Researchers turned away patients with other autoimmune diseases, uncontrolled infections, pregnancy or lactation. This TCR derives from an adult man with Graves' ophthalmopathy. The specimen sequenced was peripheral blood.

This chain's CDR3 is CASRPRRETQYF. In nucleotides, the CDR3 is TGTGCCAGCAGACCCCGGCGGGAGACCCAGTACTTC. V is TRBV7-3 and J is TRBJ2-5; D not resolved. Looked up from germline, CDR1 is SGHTA and CDR2 is FQGTGA. The CDR3 covers 12 residues. V dropped 6 bases and J dropped 5 bases, with 10 bases sitting between them.